These 18 T cell receptor beta chains share one sample of origin, sequenced in a study of blood T cell repertoires in COVID-19. Libraries were prepared by immunoSEQ multiplex PCR; TCRdb keeps only in-frame clonotypes and omits some of them. The sample carries some 140,000 clones, 70% to 90% recorded once. The sample consisted of peripheral blood. These receptors were taken from a man in his fifties or sixties with COVID-19, enrolled during active disease.

For this clone: This sample includes further DNA sequences coding for the same CDR3. The CDR3 sequence is CASSLDRVRTEAFF. The CDR3 region has the DNA TGTGCCAGCTCACTCGACAGGGTCAGAACTGAAGCTTTCTTT. V is TRBV18 and J is TRBJ1-1; 7 positions agree with TRBD1. The junction had 7 bases not matched to a gene; V was cut back by 4 bases and J by 5 bases. Per germline, CDR1 KGHSH and CDR2 LQKENI. The CDR3 runs to 14 residues.

This clone occurred once. The genes are TRBV14 and TRBJ2-7, with D perhaps TRBD2 (5 bases). Trimming shortened V by 3 bases and J by 2 bases, and 14 bases separated the two germline ends. The CDR3 has 15 residues. CDR1 is SGHDN and CDR2 is FVKESK in the germline V gene. DNA for the CDR3: TGTGCCAGCAGCCATAGGCCGGGGTGGACCTACGAGCAGTACTTC. Translated, it gives CASSHRPGWTYEQYF.

The J gene is TRBJ2-1, the V gene TRBV4-3; no definite D call. The germline V and J ends were trimmed by 1 base and 10 bases, with 11 bases remaining between them. In germline, CDR1 is LGHNA, CDR2 YSLEER. The CDR3 covers 13 residues. DNA for the CDR3: TGCGCCAGCAGCCAAGGTCACTTGACAGAGCAGTTCTTC. Translated, it gives CASSQGHLTEQFF.

The J gene is TRBJ2-6, the V gene TRBV2; 8 positions agree with TRBD1. The CDR3 is made up of 16 amino acids. Trimming cost V 6 bases and J 2 bases; bases outside gene matches: 6. Per the germline V gene, CDR1 is SNHLY and CDR2 is FYNNEI. Here the CDR3 DNA reads TGTGCCAGCAGCCTGCAGGGGGCCCCTGGGGCCAACGTCCTGACTTTC. This sequence encodes CASSLQGAPGANVLTF.

This clone was counted only a few times. The rearrangement links TRBV5-1 to TRBJ1-2, with D perhaps matching TRBD1 (6 bases). The ends were cut back, 2 bases at V and 1 base at J, with 15 bases in the middle. This CDR3 is 16 amino acids long. CDR1 is SGHRS and CDR2 is YFSETQ in the germline V gene. CDR3 sequence: CASSFSPGDNNYGYTF. The CDR3 DNA follows: TGCGCCAGCAGCTTTAGCCCCGGGGACAATAACTATGGCTACACCTTC.

This clone was observed a single time. The J gene is TRBJ2-1, the V gene TRBV24-1, with 13 positions matching TRBD2. Germline V lookup: CDR1 KGHDR, CDR2 SFDVKD. With 1 base clipped from V and 5 bases from J, the junction kept 1 base outside the gene matches. The length of the CDR3 is 16 residues. Here the CDR3 reads CATSDFTSGRDNEQFF. CDR3 sequence (DNA): TGTGCCACCAGTGATTTTACTAGCGGGAGGGACAATGAGCAGTTCTTC.

The V call is TRBV6-5, the J call TRBJ2-7; weak D call: TRBD2 (6 bases). The germline V gene encodes CDR1 MNHEY and CDR2 SVGAGI. The CDR3 covers 13 residues. V dropped 2 bases and J dropped 5 bases, with 10 bases sitting between them. The CDR3 DNA follows: TGTGCCAGCAGTTACGACCGGGGGAACGAGCAGTACTTC. Residues: CASSYDRGNEQYF.

V is TRBV19 and J is TRBJ1-2; the D gene is possibly TRBD1 (6 bases). Germline lookup yields CDR1 LNHDA and CDR2 SQIVND (reference sequence). Trimming stripped 9 bases from V and 2 bases from J, with 22 bases between. This CDR3 region has 16 residues. CDR3 residues: CASIGGVGRTNYGYTF. In nucleotides, the CDR3 is TGTGCCAGCATAGGGGGAGTGGGCCGAACGAACTATGGCTACACCTTC.

J is TRBJ2-1 and V is TRBV7-3; the match to TRBD2 covers 10 bases. CDR3 length: 13 amino acids. Trimming removed 8 bases from V and 8 bases from J; junction bases left unmatched: 6. Germline V gene sequence: CDR1 SGHTA, CDR2 FQGTGA. The CDR3 DNA sequence: TGTGCCAGCGCCCTAGCGGGAGCATATGAGCAGTTCTTC. This codes for CASALAGAYEQFF.

This chain joins TRBV7-2 and TRBJ2-2, with D perhaps matching TRBD1 (5 bases). The germline V gene encodes CDR1 SGHTA and CDR2 FQGNSA. The CDR3 extends over 16 amino acids. The ends were cut back, 3 bases at V and 4 bases at J, with 15 bases in the middle. The CDR3 coding sequence is TGTGCCAGCAGCTTTGTCGCAGGGCCCGCCACCGGGGAGCTGTTTTTT. This translates into CASSFVAGPATGELFF.

The table lists this clone with a few counts. In nucleotides, the CDR3 is TGTGCCAGCAGTTTAAGGCAGGGGGTAGGGAATGAGCAGTTCTTC. Amino acids: CASSLRQGVGNEQFF. The J gene is TRBJ2-1, the V gene TRBV27, with 7 bases matching TRBD1. V lost 2 bases to trimming and J lost 7 bases; unmatched junction nucleotides: 8. The CDR3 extends over 15 amino acids. CDR1 is MNHEY, CDR2 SMNVEV, per germline (reference sequence).

This clone was seen repeatedly, ten times or more. This chain connects TRBV5-1 to TRBJ2-7, with 10 bases fitting TRBD2. This CDR3 is built from 17 residues. From germline, CDR1 is SGHRS and CDR2 YFSETQ. V was clipped by 3 bases and J by 0 bases; unmatched bases: 9. DNA for the CDR3: TGCGCCAGCAGCTCGGCTAGCGGGAGTCTCAGCTCCTACGAGCAGTACTTC. Protein: CASSSASGSLSSYEQYF.

V usage is TRBV5-4 and J usage is TRBJ2-2; D remains ambiguous. Germline assignment: CDR1 SGHNT and CDR2 YYREEE (reference sequence). There are 14 residues in the CDR3. Trimming left V 2 bases short and J 0 bases short, with 5 bases between. The CDR3 DNA reads as TGTGCCAGCAGCTTAGAGGCGAACACCGGGGAGCTGTTTTTT. Its protein product is CASSLEANTGELFF. The full variable domain, with the rest looked up from reference TRBV5-4 and TRBJ2-2, is ETGVTQSPTHLIKTRGQQVTLRCSSQSGHNTVSWYQQALGQGPQFIFQYYREEENGRGNFPPRFSGLQFPNYSSELNVNALELDDSALYLCASSLEANTGELFFGEGSRLTVL.

This sequence joins TRBV19 and TRBJ1-5; D unresolved. The CDR3 has 15 amino acids. Germline assignment: CDR1 LNHDA and CDR2 SQIVND (reference sequence). Trimming cost V 5 bases and J 0 bases, with 11 bases left between them. CDR3 sequence reads: CASSPSTVSNQPQHF. The CDR3 nucleotides are TGTGCCAGTAGTCCAAGTACAGTTAGCAATCAGCCCCAGCATTTT.

V is TRBV29-1 and J is TRBJ2-7; no definite D call. The CDR3 consists of 11 residues. Germline values: CDR1 SQVTM, CDR2 ANQGSEA. The V end lost 7 bases, the J end lost 4 bases, and 11 bases lay between the germline ends. The CDR3 DNA sequence: TGCAGCGCCCACAACAGTTACGAGCAGTACTTC. Encoded protein: CSAHNSYEQYF.

This chain uses TRBV28 with TRBJ1-1; a weak D match, TRBD1 (5 bases). V lost 5 bases and J 12 bases, leaving 13 bases between the germline ends. CDR1 and CDR2 (germline): MDHEN, SYDVKM. This CDR3 has 11 residues. CDR3 DNA: TGTGCCAGCAGTGGGTCAGGGAGGACTTTCTTT. Amino acids: CASSGSGRTFF.

This chain uses TRBV19 with TRBJ1-4; D is undetermined. Per the germline V gene, CDR1 is LNHDA and CDR2 is SQIVND (reference sequence). CDR3 length: 14 residues. Deletions cut 4 bases from V and 5 bases from J, with 11 bases between. As DNA, the CDR3 is TGTGCCAGTAGTACCTCGGGAAGCAATGAAAAACTGTTTTTT. Amino acid sequence: CASSTSGSNEKLFF.

The genes are TRBV5-5 and TRBJ2-7, with TRBD1 as a possible D gene (6 bases). The CDR3 covers 15 residues. Trimming shortened V by 3 bases and J by 3 bases, and 16 bases separated the two germline ends. Germline lookup yields CDR1 SGHKS and CDR2 YYEKEE (reference sequence). The CDR3 bases are TGTGCCAGCAGCTGGACCCCTACAGGGAACTACGAGCAGTACTTC. It yields the protein CASSWTPTGNYEQYF.